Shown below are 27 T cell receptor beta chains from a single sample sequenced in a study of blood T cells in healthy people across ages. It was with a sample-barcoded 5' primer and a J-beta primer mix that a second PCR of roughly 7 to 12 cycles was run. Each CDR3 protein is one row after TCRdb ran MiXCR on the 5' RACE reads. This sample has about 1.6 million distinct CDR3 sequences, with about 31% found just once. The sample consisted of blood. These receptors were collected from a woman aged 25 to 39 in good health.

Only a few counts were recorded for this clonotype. The CDR3 here is CSAEGAGSTDTQYF. In nucleotides, the CDR3 is TGCAGTGCTGAGGGTGCGGGGAGTACAGATACGCAGTATTTT. The gene calls are TRBV20-1 and TRBJ2-3, with a possible D match to TRBD2 (6 bases). V shed 5 bases and J shed 3 bases, with 15 bases lying between them. Germline V gene lookup returns CDR1 DFQATT and CDR2 SNEGSKA (reference sequence). The CDR3 spans 14 residues.

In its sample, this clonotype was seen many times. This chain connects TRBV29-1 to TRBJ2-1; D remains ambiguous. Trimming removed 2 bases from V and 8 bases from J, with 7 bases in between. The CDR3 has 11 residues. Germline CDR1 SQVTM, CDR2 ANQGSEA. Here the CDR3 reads CSVERLDEQFF. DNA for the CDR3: TGCAGCGTTGAAAGATTGGATGAGCAGTTCTTC.

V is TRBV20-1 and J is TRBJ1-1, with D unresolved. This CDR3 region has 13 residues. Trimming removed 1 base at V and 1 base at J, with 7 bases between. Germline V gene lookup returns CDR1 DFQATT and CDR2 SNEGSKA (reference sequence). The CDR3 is CSARGVANTEAFF. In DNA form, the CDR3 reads TGCAGTGCTAGAGGGGTAGCGAACACTGAAGCTTTCTTT.

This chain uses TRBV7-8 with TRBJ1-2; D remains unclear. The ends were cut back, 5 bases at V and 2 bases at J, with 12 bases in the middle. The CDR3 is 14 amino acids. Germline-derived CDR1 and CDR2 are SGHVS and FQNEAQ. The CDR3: CASSPYSGNYGYTF. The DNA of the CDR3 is TGTGCCAGCAGCCCGTATTCGGGGAACTATGGCTACACCTTC.

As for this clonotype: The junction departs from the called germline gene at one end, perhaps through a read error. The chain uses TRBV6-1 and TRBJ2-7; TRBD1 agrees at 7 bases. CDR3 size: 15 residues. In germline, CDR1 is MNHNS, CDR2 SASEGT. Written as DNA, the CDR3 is TGTGCCAGCAGTGCCGGACAGGTCAGCTCCTACAAGCAGTACTTC. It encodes CASSAGQVSSYKQYF.

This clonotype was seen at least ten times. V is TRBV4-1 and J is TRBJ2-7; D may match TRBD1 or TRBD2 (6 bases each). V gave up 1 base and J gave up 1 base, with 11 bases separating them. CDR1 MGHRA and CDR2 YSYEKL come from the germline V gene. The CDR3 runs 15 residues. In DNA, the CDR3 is TGCGCCAGCAGCCAAGTGGGGGGCGGATCCTACGAGCAGTACTTC. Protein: CASSQVGGGSYEQYF.

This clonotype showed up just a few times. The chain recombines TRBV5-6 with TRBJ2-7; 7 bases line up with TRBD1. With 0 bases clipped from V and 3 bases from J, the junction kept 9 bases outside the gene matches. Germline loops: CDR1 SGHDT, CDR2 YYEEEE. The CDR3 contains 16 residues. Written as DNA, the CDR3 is TGTGCCAGCAGCTTGGAGGCGCGCAGGGGGTTCTACGAGCAGTACTTC. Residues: CASSLEARRGFYEQYF.

The CDR3 DNA sequence: TGCAGTGCTAAGAGCCCCCAGACCCAGCATTTT. Amino acids: CSAKSPQTQHF. The genes are TRBV20-1 and TRBJ1-5; no clear D. The CDR3 extends over 11 amino acids. CDR1 is DFQATT and CDR2 is SNEGSKA in the germline V gene (reference sequence). V was pared by 4 bases and J by 11 bases, with 12 bases between.

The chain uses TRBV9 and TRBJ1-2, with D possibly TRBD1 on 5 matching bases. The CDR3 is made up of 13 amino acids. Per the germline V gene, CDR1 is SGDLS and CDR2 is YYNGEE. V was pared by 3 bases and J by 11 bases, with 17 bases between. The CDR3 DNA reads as TGTGCCAGCAGCGGGGGACGCGAGGCGGGGTACACCTTC. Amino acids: CASSGGREAGYTF. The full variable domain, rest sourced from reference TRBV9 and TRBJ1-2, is DSGVTQTPKHLITATGQRVTLRCSPRSGDLSVYWYQQSLDQGLQFLIQYYNGEERAKGNILERFSAQQFPDLHSELNLSSLELGDSALYFCASSGGREAGYTFGSGTRLTVV.

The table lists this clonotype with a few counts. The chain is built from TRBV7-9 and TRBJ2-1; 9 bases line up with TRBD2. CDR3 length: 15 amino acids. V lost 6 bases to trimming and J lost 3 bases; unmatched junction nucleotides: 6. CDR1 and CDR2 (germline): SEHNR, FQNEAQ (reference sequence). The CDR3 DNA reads TGTGCCAGCAGGCCAGCGGGGGGAGTCTACAATGAGCAGTTCTTC. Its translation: CASRPAGGVYNEQFF.

The CDR3 reads CAMAGQGHTNYGYTF. Here the CDR3 DNA reads TGTGCCATGGCGGGGCAGGGTCATACTAACTATGGCTACACCTTC. The chain carries TRBV7-9 and TRBJ1-2, with a tentative D call TRBD1 (5 bases). CDR1 and CDR2 (germline): SEHNR, FQNEAQ (reference sequence). Trimming took off 10 bases at V and 0 bases at J, with 18 bases between the two ends. The CDR3 length is 15 residues.

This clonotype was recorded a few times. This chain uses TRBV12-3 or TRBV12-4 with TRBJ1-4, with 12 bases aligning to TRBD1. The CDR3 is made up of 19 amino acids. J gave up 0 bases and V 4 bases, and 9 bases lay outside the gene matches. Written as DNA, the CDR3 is TGTGCCAGCAGTTACCGGGACAGGGGGCTTCTTGCAACTAATGAAAAACTGTTTTTT. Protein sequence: CASSYRDRGLLATNEKLFF.

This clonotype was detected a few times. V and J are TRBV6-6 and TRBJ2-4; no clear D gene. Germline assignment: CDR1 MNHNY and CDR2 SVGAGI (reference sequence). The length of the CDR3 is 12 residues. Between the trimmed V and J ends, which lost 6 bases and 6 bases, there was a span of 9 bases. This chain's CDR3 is CASSLTPNIQYF. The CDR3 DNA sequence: TGTGCCAGCAGCCTCACTCCAAACATTCAGTACTTC.

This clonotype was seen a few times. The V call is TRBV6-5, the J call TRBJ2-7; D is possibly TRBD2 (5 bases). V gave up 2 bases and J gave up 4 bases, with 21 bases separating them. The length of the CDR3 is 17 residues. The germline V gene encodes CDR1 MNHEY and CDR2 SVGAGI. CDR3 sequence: CASSYTSSGGLLYEQYF. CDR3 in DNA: TGTGCCAGCAGTTACACCTCGTCGGGCGGGCTTCTGTACGAGCAGTACTTC.

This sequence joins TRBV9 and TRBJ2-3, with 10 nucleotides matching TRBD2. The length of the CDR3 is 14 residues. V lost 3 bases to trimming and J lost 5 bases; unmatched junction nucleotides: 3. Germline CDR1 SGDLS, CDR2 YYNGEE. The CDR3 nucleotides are TGTGCCAGCAGCGGAACTAGCGGGGAAGATACGCAGTATTTT. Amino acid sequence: CASSGTSGEDTQYF.

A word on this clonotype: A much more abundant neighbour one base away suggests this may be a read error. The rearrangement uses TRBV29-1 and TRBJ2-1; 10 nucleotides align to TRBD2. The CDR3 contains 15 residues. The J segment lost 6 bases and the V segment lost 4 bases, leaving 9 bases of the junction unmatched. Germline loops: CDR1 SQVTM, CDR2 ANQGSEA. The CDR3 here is CSVVRSGRACNEQFF. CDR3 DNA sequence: TGCAGCGTTGTGCGGAGCGGGAGGGCCTGCAATGAGCAGTTCTTC.

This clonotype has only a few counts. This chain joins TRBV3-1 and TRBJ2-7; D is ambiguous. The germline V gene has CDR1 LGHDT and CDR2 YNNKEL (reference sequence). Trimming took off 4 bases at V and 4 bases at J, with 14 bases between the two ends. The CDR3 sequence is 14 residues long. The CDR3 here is CASSPRTRVYEQYF. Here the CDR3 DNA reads TGTGCCAGCAGCCCTCGGACCCGAGTTTACGAGCAGTACTTC.

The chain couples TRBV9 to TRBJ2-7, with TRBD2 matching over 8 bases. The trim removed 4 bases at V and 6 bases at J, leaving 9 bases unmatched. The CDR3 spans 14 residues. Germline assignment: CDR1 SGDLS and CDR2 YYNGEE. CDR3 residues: CASSPFRGGSEQYF. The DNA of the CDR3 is TGTGCCAGCAGCCCATTTCGGGGGGGTAGCGAGCAGTACTTC.

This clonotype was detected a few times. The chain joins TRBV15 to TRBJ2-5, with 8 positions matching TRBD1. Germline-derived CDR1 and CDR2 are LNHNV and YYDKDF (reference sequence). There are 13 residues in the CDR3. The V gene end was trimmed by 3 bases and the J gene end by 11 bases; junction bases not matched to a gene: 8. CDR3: CATSSRTGWEQYF. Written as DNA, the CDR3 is TGTGCCACCAGCAGCCGGACAGGGTGGGAGCAGTACTTC. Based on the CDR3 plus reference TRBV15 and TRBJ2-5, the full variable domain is DAMVIQNPRYQVTQFGKPVTLSCSQTLNHNVMYWYQQKSSQAPKLLFHYYDKDFNNEADTPDNFQSRRPNTSFCFLDIRSPGLGDTAMYLCATSSRTGWEQYFGPGTRLLVL.

For the CDR3, the DNA is TGCAGTGCTAGAGATGGGGAGGGCGGGATCACAGATACGCAGTATTTT. Protein: CSARDGEGGITDTQYF. V and J are TRBV20-1 and TRBJ2-3; 7 positions match TRBD2. The CDR3 contains 16 residues. Losses at the gene ends were 0 bases for V and 2 bases for J; bases not matched to a gene: 8. Germline values: CDR1 DFQATT, CDR2 SNEGSKA (reference sequence).

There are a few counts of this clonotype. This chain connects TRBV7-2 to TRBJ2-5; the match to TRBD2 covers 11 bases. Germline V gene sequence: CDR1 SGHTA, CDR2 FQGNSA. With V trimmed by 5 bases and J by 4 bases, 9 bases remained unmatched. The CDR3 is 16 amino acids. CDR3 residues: CASSPGTSGPGETQYF. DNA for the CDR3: TGTGCCAGCAGCCCAGGGACTAGCGGTCCTGGAGAGACCCAGTACTTC.

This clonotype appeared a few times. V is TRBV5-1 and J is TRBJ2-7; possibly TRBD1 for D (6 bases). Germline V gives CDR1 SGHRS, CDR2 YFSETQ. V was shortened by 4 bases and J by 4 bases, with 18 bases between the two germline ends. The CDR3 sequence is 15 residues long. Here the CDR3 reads CASSTLPEQGYEQYF. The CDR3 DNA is TGCGCCAGCAGCACTTTACCGGAACAGGGTTACGAGCAGTACTTC.

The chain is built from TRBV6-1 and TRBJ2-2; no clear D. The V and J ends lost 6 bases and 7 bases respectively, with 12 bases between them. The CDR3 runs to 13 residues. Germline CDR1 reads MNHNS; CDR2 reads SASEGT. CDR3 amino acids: CASSDLGFGELFF. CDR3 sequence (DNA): TGTGCCAGCAGCGACTTGGGGTTCGGGGAGCTGTTTTTT.

The chain's CDR3 is CASSSVAGGVNEQFF. CDR3 bases: TGTGCCAGCAGCTCCGTAGCGGGAGGGGTGAATGAGCAGTTCTTC. V usage is TRBV7-2 and J usage is TRBJ2-1, with 11 bases aligning to TRBD2. CDR1 is SGHTA and CDR2 is FQGNSA in the germline V gene. The junction had 6 bases not matched to a gene; V was cut back by 4 bases and J by 7 bases. This CDR3 is built from 15 residues.

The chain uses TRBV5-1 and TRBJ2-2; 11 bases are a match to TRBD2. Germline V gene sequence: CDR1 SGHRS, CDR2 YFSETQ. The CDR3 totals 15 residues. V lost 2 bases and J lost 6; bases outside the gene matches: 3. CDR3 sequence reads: CASSFSGRASGELFF. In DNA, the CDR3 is TGCGCCAGCAGCTTTAGCGGGAGGGCGTCCGGGGAGCTGTTTTTT.

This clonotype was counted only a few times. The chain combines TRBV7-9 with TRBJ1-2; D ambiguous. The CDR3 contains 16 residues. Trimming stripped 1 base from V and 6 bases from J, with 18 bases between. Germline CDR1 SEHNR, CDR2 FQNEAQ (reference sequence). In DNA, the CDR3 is TGTGCCAGCAGCTTAGATAATATCCGAGCCCGCCATGGCTACACCTTC. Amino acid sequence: CASSLDNIRARHGYTF.

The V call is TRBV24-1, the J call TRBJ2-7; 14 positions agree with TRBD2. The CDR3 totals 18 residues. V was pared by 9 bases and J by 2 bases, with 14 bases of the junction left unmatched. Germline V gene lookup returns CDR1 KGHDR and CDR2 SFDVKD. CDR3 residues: CATQAKGTSGSDTYEQYF. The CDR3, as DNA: TGTGCCACCCAAGCCAAGGGGACTAGCGGGAGCGATACCTACGAGCAGTACTTC.